This T cell receptor (beta chain) was identified during a study of blood T cell repertoires in COVID-19. Study context: Material from acute and convalescent COVID-19 was sourced from the United States, Italy and Spain. The analysed material was cDNA or gDNA that came from T cells, B-cell-depleted T cells, or PBMCs.

This clone showed up many times. Per the original data handling: The assay estimated nucleated cells by amplifying reference gene primers. Measured with immunoSEQ multiplex PCR; TCRdb has only the in-frame clones, and not every one. The DNA gave D and trimming, while V, J and clone size come from that table. The sample holds 55,000 to 90,000 clones; roughly 86% are singletons and the top ten take around 12%. Germline trimming cut 8 bases from V and 12 bases from J; bases unmatched to any gene: 7. CDR3 length: 11 amino acids. The rearrangement uses TRBV12-3 or TRBV12-4 and TRBJ1-2; TRBD1 matches 9 bases. The TCR comes from a woman aged 55-70 years with acute or convalescent COVID-19. Sequencing used peripheral blood. CDR3 region: CASGTGGRDTF. The CDR3, as DNA: TGTGCCAGCGGTACAGGGGGCAGGGACACCTTC.